These T cell receptor beta chains were read from a single sample in a study of cytomegalovirus exposure and HLA in healthy donors. The assay was immunoSEQ multiplex PCR, and TCRdb's table has in-frame clones only and misses some. The profile shows 180,000 or so clones, approximately 80% of them singletons. The sequenced sample consisted of PBMCs. These receptor sequences come from a woman younger than 30 in good health and CMV-seronegative. Both conserved end residues are part of each CDR3. A D gene is named only where the DNA matches it firmly. Clone size is not always given. Where it is, it says once, few, many or a class for expanded clones.

>.|.|TRBJ2-7|TRBV4-2
TGTGCCAGCAGCCAAGATCTCCCTGGGTCCGGGGAGGATGAGCAGTACTTC
CASSQDLPGSGEDEQYF
>.|TRBD1|TRBJ1-4|TRBV27
TGTGCCAGCTCCGATACAGGGGCAACTAATGAAAAACTGTTTTTT
CASSDTGATNEKLFF
>.|.|TRBJ2-1|TRBV5-1
TGCGCCAGCAGCTTGGATTCAGGCAGCTCCTACAATGAGCAGTTCTTC
CASSLDSGSSYNEQFF
>.|TRBD1|TRBJ1-1|TRBV5-1
TGCGCCAGCAGCACCGGACAGGAAAACACTGAAGCTTTCTTT
CASSTGQENTEAFF
>.|.|TRBJ2-1|TRBV15
TGTGCCACCAGCAGGTCTTACTCTAACCACTACAATGAGCAGTTCTTC
CATSRSYSNHYNEQFF
>.|.|TRBJ2-4|TRBV4-3
TGCGCCAGCAGCCAAGATGGCGCCGAAGCGCTTCAGTACTTC
CASSQDGAEALQYF
>few|.|TRBJ2-3|TRBV16
TGTGCCAGCAGCCCCCGAGCAGGGTTTGCGAATACGCAGTATTTT
CASSPRAGFANTQYF
>.|.|TRBJ2-1|TRBV27
TGTGCCAGCAGACCCGTTAGTGCGCATACCTACAATGAGCAGTTCTTC
CASRPVSAHTYNEQFF
>.|TRBD1|TRBJ1-2|TRBV19
TGTGCCACCACCCGGGACAGGGTCTATGGCTACACCTTC
CATTRDRVYGYTF
>.|.|TRBJ1-1|TRBV29-1
TGCAGCGTGACATACGGGGGGCCAACTGAAGCTTTCTTT
CSVTYGGPTEAFF
>.|TRBD1|TRBJ1-1|TRBV11-3
TGTGCCAGCAGCCAACAGGGGACTGAAGCTTTCTTT
CASSQQGTEAFF
>.|TRBD1|TRBJ2-7|TRBV6-5
TGTGCCAGCAGCCAAGACGGGACAGGCGTCGGAGAGCAGTACTTC
CASSQDGTGVGEQYF
>.|TRBD1|TRBJ2-5|TRBV7-2
TGTGCCAGCAGCCGACTCCGACAGGGGGCTGGGGAGACCCAGTACTTC
CASSRLRQGAGETQYF
>once|.|TRBJ1-2|TRBV7-9
TGTGCCAGCAGCTTATACCAGGTCTATGGCTACACCTTC
CASSLYQVYGYTF
>.|TRBD2|TRBJ2-7|TRBV4-1
TGCGCCAGCAGCCAGGTTAGGTCGCTAGCGGGAGTTAGCTACGAGCAGTACTTC
CASSQVRSLAGVSYEQYF
>.|TRBD2|TRBJ2-1|TRBV2
TGTGCCAGCAAGGTCGCTAGCGGGAGTGTGGGTGAGCAGTTCTTC
CASKVASGSVGEQFF
>.|TRBD1|TRBJ2-3|TRBV27
TGTGCCAGCAGCCCCTCAGGACAGGGAGGATACACAGATACGCAGTATTTT
CASSPSGQGGYTDTQYF
>.|.|TRBJ2-6|TRBV7-6
TGTGCCAGCAGTCCGGGAGTCAGCTCTGGGGCCAACGTCCTGACTTTC
CASSPGVSSGANVLTF
>.|TRBD2|TRBJ2-5|TRBV6-1
TGTGCCAGCAGGACTAGCGGGAGATATGGAGAGACCCAGTACTTC
CASRTSGRYGETQYF
>.|.|TRBJ1-6|TRBV4-1
TGCGCCAGCAGCCAAGTATCTATGAGTTCACCCCTCCACTTT
CASSQVSMSSPLHF
>once|TRBD2|TRBJ2-7|TRBV28
TGTGCCAGCAGTCCGCCGACTAGCGGGACTACCTACGAGCAGTACTTC
CASSPPTSGTTYEQYF
>.|TRBD2|TRBJ2-7|TRBV28
TGTGCCAGCAGTTTATCGGCGGGAGGACCCTCCTACGAGCAGTACTTC
CASSLSAGGPSYEQYF
>.|TRBD2|TRBJ2-7|TRBV2
TGTGCCAGCAGTGAAGCGCGACTAGCGGGAGCGCGAGAGCAGTACTTC
CASSEARLAGAREQYF
>.|.|TRBJ1-2|TRBV20-1
TGCAGTGCCGCGTCGAGTGGCTACACCTTC
CSAASSGYTF
>.|.|TRBJ2-3|TRBV2
TGTGCCAGTACCCTAGCTCTTCACGCAGATACGCAGTATTTT
CASTLALHADTQYF
>.|.|TRBJ1-2|TRBV5-4
TGTGCCAGCAGCTTGGGACACTCCAGGGGTCCCTATGGCTACACCTTC
CASSLGHSRGPYGYTF
>.|TRBD1|TRBJ2-7|TRBV30
TGTGCCTGGAGCAGAGGGGGCCCCTACGAGCAGTACTTC
CAWSRGGPYEQYF
>.|.|TRBJ2-6|TRBV4-1
TGCGCCAGCAGCCAAGTGGTCCTTGCCAACGGGGGCTCTGGGGCCAACGTCCTGACTTTC
CASSQVVLANGGSGANVLTF
>.|.|TRBJ2-1|TRBV27
TGTGCCAGCAGTCAACCGGGACAAAGCTCAAATGAGCAGTTCTTC
CASSQPGQSSNEQFF
>.|.|TRBJ1-1|TRBV7-2
TGTGCCAGCAGCTTAGCGGATCACAGGGCTAATGAAGCTTTCTTT
CASSLADHRANEAFF
>.|.|TRBJ2-7|TRBV10-3
TGTGCCATCAGTGAGTCCGCCAGGGGTTACGAGCAGTACTTC
CAISESARGYEQYF
>.|TRBD1|TRBJ2-7|TRBV18
TGTGCCAGCTCACGATCAGGGACAGGGGGTTACTACGAGCAGTACTTC
CASSRSGTGGYYEQYF
>.|.|TRBJ2-7|TRBV28
TGTGCCAGCAGTAATTCAATCTACGAGCAGTACTTC
CASSNSIYEQYF
>.|.|TRBJ1-1|TRBV28
TGTGCCAGCAGTTTAAGGTTAGGGGGGGAAACTGAAGCTTTCTTT
CASSLRLGGETEAFF
>.|.|TRBJ2-6|TRBV7-9
TGTGCCCCGCGGGCCTCTGGGGCCAACGTCCTGACTTTC
CAPRASGANVLTF
>.|.|TRBJ2-1|TRBV7-3
TGTGCCAGCAGCTTAGACTTCTCCTACAATGAGCAGTTCTTC
CASSLDFSYNEQFF
>once|TRBD1|TRBJ2-7|TRBV19
TGTGCCAGTAGTCGGGACAGGGGAGGCGAGCAGTACTTC
CASSRDRGGEQYF
>once|TRBD2|TRBJ2-3|TRBV28
TGTGCCAGCGGCAGCCTAGCGGGGATCGAAGATACGCAGTATTTT
CASGSLAGIEDTQYF
>.|.|TRBJ2-2|TRBV9
TGTGCCAGCAGCGTAGACCTAGCTGGAGCCGGGGAGCTGTTTTTT
CASSVDLAGAGELFF